This TCR beta chain came from a study of cytomegalovirus exposure and HLA in healthy donors. Findings of the study overall: The classifier reportedly diagnosed cytomegalovirus status with high sensitivity and specificity.

Trimming cost V 5 bases and J 3 bases, with 16 bases left between them. The germline V gene has CDR1 SGHTA and CDR2 FQGNSA. The CDR3 is 15 residues long. Primers: 60 Vbeta forward and 13 Jbeta reverse. Using immunoSEQ multiplex PCR, the repertoire was profiled, and TCRdb retains in-frame clones only, with some absent. This sample has 100,000 to 150,000 clones, with roughly 70% found just once. As regards this clone: The antigen is undetermined.

The sequence came from a woman aged 40 to 49 in good health and CMV-seropositive. The chain carries TRBV7-2 and TRBJ1-1, with a weak D call TRBD1 (5 bases). Sequenced material: PBMCs. CDR3 in amino acids: CASSTYRPWDTEAFF. For the CDR3, the DNA is TGTGCCAGCAGCACGTACAGGCCATGGGACACTGAAGCTTTCTTT.